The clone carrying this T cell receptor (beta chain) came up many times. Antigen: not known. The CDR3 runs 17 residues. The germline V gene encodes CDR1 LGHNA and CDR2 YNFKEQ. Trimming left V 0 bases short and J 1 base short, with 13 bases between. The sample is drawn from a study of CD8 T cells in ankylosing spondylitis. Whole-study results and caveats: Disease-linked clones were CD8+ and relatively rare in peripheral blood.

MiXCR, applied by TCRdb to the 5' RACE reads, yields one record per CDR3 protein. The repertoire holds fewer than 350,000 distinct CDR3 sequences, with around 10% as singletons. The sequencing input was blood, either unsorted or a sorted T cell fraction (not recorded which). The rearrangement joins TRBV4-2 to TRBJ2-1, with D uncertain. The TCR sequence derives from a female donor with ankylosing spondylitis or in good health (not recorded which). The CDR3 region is CASSQEVQWESYNEQFF. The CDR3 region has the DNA TGTGCCAGCAGCCAAGAGGTCCAGTGGGAATCCTACAATGAGCAGTTCTTC.